The 9 T cell receptor beta chains given below trace back to one sample, sequenced in a study of T cell responses to AZD1222 COVID-19 vaccine. Measured with immunoSEQ multiplex PCR; TCRdb has only the in-frame clones, and not every one. The sample has 150,000 to 160,000 clones, 86% seen once. The sample consisted of peripheral blood, taken on day 0 of MenACWY control vaccination. These TCRs come from an adult in good health.

The rearrangement uses TRBV19 and TRBJ1-3, with TRBD1 matching 7 bases. The length of the CDR3 is 15 residues. Losses at the gene ends were 4 bases for V and 0 bases for J; bases not matched to a gene: 3. CDR1 is LNHDA, CDR2 SQIVND, per germline (reference sequence). The DNA for the CDR3 is TGTGCCAGTAGTACGGACAGGAGCTCTGGAAACACCATATATTTT. Its protein is CASSTDRSSGNTIYF.

The chain carries TRBV7-9 and TRBJ2-7; tentative D call: TRBD2 (6 bases). In germline, CDR1 is SEHNR, CDR2 FQNEAQ (reference sequence). The CDR3 is 13 amino acids. Trimming left V 4 bases short and J 4 bases short, with 11 bases between. In nucleotides, the CDR3 is TGTGCCAGCAGCTATGGGACTTCTTACGAGCAGTACTTC. Translating gives CASSYGTSYEQYF.

This clone was counted a few times. The chain recombines TRBV3-1 (or the pseudogene TRBV3-2) with TRBJ2-1; maybe TRBD2 (6 bases). V was cut by 11 bases and J by 5 bases, with 13 bases left in between. The CDR3 is 12 residues long. Germline V gene data show CDR1 as LGHDT and CDR2 as YNNKEL (reference sequence). In nucleotides, the CDR3 is TGTGCCGTATCTCGGACTAACAATGAGCAGTTCTTC. Its translation is CAVSRTNNEQFF.

The V and J genes are TRBV11-2 and TRBJ1-3; D may be TRBD1 (6 bases). The CDR3 contains 15 residues. Germline V gene lookup returns CDR1 SGHAT and CDR2 FQNNGV. Trimming took 5 bases from V and 8 from J, leaving 19 bases between them. The CDR3 DNA follows: TGTGCCAGCAGCCCTATGGGGGGGCAAGGAGACACCATATATTTT. Its translation is CASSPMGGQGDTIYF. The full variable domain, in which reference TRBV11-2 and TRBJ1-3 provide the parts outside the CDR3, is EAGVAQSPRYKIIEKRQSVAFWCNPISGHATLYWYQQILGQGPKLLIQFQNNGVVDDSQLPKDRFSAERLKGVDSTLKIQPAKLEDSAVYLCASSPMGGQGDTIYFGEGSWLTVV.

The chain employs TRBV29-1 and TRBJ1-1; D possibly corresponds to TRBD1 (6 bases). Germline CDR1 and CDR2: SQVTM and ANQGSEA. V lost 7 bases and J 0 bases, leaving 9 bases between the germline ends. The CDR3 totals 12 residues. In DNA, the CDR3 is TGCAGCGCTGACAGGTTGAACACTGAAGCTTTCTTT. Protein sequence: CSADRLNTEAFF.

The gene calls are TRBV6-5 and TRBJ2-7; D might be TRBD1 or TRBD2, each matching 5 bases. V lost 10 bases and J 4 bases, leaving 20 bases between the germline ends. Germline CDR1 MNHEY, CDR2 SVGAGI. The CDR3 loop spans 14 amino acids. The CDR3 region is CATIRDGGLYEQYF. The CDR3 nucleotides are TGTGCCACCATCAGGGACGGAGGCCTTTACGAGCAGTACTTC.

This clone was counted once. The J gene is TRBJ1-5, the V gene TRBV29-1; 7 bases match TRBD1. The CDR3 runs to 15 residues. The germline CDR1 and CDR2 sequences are SQVTM and ANQGSEA. The junction had 6 bases not matched to a gene; V was cut back by 2 bases and J by 2 bases. The CDR3 DNA reads as TGCAGCGTTGAACAGGGGGAAAGCGGCAATCAGCCCCAGCATTTT. It translates to CSVEQGESGNQPQHF.

This sequence joins TRBV4-3 and TRBJ2-7, with D possibly being TRBD2 (5 bases). This CDR3 has 16 residues. V was clipped by 0 bases and J by 6 bases, with 18 bases between them. Germline values: CDR1 LGHNA, CDR2 YSLEER. CDR3 bases: TGCGCCAGCAGCCAAGAGGCGGAAGCGAGCGGAGGCGAGCAGTACTTC. This encodes CASSQEAEASGGEQYF.

The chain uses TRBV19 and TRBJ2-7; TRBD2 matches at 7 bases. CDR1 is LNHDA, CDR2 SQIVND, per germline (reference sequence). The CDR3 extends over 14 amino acids. V lost 3 bases, J lost 4 bases, and 6 bases stayed unmatched. CDR3: CASSIRGGVYEQYF. The CDR3 region has the DNA TGTGCCAGTAGTATCCGGGGAGGGGTTTACGAGCAGTACTTC.